The sample holds a few counts of the clone carrying this T cell receptor (beta chain). The target antigen is unknown. The data were taken from a study of T-cell reconstitution after alpha-beta-depleted transplantation in children. General observations from the study: Newly produced T cells mostly accounted for T-cell counts and diversity one year post-transplant. It was reported that alpha-beta T cells came from several hundred expanded graft clones (about two months after transplant).

V trimming: 2 bases; J trimming: 8 bases; junction bases outside the gene matches: 9. The CDR3 totals 14 residues. Germline CDR1 GTSNPN, CDR2 SVGIG (reference sequence). A library of TCRbeta sequences, prepared with unique molecular identifiers, was generated. TCRdb passed the PCR reads through MiXCR, listing each CDR3 protein once. The table lists around 670,000 distinct CDR3 sequences, 13% of them singletons. The chain combines TRBV30 with TRBJ2-1, with 7 bases fitting TRBD2. This sample comprised PBMCs, obtained before TCRalphabeta/CD19-depleted stem cell transplant. This TCR derives from a girl aged 2-10 years with congenital amegakaryocytic thrombocytopenia, due to receive a stem cell transplant. CDR3 bases: TGTGCCTGGAGTTGGGCGGGAGCGTCGGATGAGCAGTTCTTC. Translating it yields CAWSWAGASDEQFF.